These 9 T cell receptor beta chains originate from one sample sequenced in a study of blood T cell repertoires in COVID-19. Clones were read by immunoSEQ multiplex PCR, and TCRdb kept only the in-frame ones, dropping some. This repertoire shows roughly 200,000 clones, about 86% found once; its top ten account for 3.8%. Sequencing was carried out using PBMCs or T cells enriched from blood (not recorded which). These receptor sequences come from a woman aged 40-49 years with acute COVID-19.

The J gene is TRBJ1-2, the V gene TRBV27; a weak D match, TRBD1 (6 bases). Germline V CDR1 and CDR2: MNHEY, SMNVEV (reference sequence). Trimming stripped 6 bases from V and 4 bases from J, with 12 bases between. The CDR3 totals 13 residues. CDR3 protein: CASSSGQFYGYTF. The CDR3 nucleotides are TGTGCCAGCAGCTCTGGACAGTTCTATGGCTACACCTTC.

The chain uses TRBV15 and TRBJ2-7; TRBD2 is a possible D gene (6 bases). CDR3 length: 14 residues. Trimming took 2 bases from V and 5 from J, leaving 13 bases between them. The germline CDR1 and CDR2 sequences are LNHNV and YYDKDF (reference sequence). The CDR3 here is CATSRRESGDEQYF. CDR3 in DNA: TGTGCCACCAGCAGACGGGAGTCGGGGGACGAGCAGTACTTC.

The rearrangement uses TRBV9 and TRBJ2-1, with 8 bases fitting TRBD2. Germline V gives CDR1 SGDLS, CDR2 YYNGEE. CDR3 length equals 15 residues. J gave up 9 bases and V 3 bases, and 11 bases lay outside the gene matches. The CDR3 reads CASSAPGLVASEQFF. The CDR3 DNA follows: TGTGCCAGCAGCGCCCCGGGACTAGTTGCATCTGAGCAGTTCTTC.

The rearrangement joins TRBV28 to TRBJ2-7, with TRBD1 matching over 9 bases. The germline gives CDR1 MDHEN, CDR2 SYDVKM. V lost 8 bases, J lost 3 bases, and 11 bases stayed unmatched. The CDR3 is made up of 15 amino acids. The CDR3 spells CASSDRGKIGYEQYF. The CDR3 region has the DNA TGTGCCAGCTCGGACAGGGGCAAAATTGGCTACGAGCAGTACTTC.

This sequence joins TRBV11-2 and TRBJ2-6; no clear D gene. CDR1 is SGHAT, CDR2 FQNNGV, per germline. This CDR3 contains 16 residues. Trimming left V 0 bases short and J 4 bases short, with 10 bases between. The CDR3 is CASSLDRLRGANVLTF. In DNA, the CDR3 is TGTGCCAGCAGCTTAGATCGCCTGCGCGGGGCCAACGTCCTGACTTTC. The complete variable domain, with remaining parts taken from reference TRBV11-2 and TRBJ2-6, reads EAGVAQSPRYKIIEKRQSVAFWCNPISGHATLYWYQQILGQGPKLLIQFQNNGVVDDSQLPKDRFSAERLKGVDSTLKIQPAKLEDSAVYLCASSLDRLRGANVLTFGAGSRLTVL.

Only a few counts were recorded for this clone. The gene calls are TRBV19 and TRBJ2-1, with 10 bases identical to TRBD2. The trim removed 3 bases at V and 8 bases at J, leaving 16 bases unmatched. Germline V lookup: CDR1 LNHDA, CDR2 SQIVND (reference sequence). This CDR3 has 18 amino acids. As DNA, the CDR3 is TGTGCCAGTAGTATTCGGCTAGCGGGAGTAAGATATCTCGATGAGCAGTTCTTC. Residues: CASSIRLAGVRYLDEQFF.

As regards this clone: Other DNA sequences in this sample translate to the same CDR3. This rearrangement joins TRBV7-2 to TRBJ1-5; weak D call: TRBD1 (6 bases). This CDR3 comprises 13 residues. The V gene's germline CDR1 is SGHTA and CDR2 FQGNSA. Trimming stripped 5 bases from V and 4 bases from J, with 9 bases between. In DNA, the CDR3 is TGTGCCAGCAGCCTCCAGGGGAATCAGCCCCAGCATTTT. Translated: CASSLQGNQPQHF.

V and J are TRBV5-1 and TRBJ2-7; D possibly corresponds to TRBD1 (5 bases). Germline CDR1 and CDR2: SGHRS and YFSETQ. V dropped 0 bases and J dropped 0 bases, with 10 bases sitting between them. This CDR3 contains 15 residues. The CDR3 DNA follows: TGCGCCAGCAGCTTGGGGCAGGGAAGCTCCTACGAGCAGTACTTC. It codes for CASSLGQGSSYEQYF.

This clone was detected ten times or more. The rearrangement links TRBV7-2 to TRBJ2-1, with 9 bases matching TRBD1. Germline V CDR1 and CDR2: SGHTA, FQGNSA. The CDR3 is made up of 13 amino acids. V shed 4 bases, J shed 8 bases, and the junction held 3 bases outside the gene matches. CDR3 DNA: TGTGCCAGCAGCTGGGACAGGGTTTATGAGCAGTTCTTC. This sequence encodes CASSWDRVYEQFF.